Below, 25 T cell receptor beta chains from the same sample are listed, as sequenced in a study of resident and recirculating memory T cells in vitiligo. Sequencing was performed with immunoSEQ multiplex PCR; in TCRdb, only in-frame clones are kept and a portion is missing. The sample carries about 76,000 clones, 90% to 95% recorded once. The material sequenced was blood. The receptor set was obtained from a male donor with vitiligo.

J is TRBJ2-1 and V is TRBV4-2, with D perhaps matching TRBD2 (6 bases). Germline V gene sequence: CDR1 LGHNA, CDR2 YNFKEQ. The CDR3 runs 17 residues. V shed 1 base and J shed 3 bases, with 16 bases lying between them. CDR3 in DNA: TGTGCCAGCAGCCAAGGGGGGAGCGGGTGGGGCTACAATGAGCAGTTCTTC. This gives the protein CASSQGGSGWGYNEQFF.

The chain has TRBV5-3 and TRBJ1-1; TRBD1 agrees at 10 bases. TRBV5-3 is an open reading frame whose function is uncertain. Germline trimming cut 3 bases from V and 5 bases from J; bases unmatched to any gene: 7. There are 15 residues in the CDR3. The DNA for the CDR3 is TGTGCCAGAAGCTCAGGACAGGGGGGAGGGACTGAAGCTTTCTTT. It yields the protein CARSSGQGGGTEAFF.

This chain links TRBV27 with TRBJ2-7; 8 bases match TRBD2. CDR1 and CDR2 (germline): MNHEY, SMNVEV (reference sequence). The CDR3 contains 16 residues. J gave up 0 bases and V 0 bases, and 4 bases lay outside the gene matches. CDR3 bases: TGTGCCAGCAGTTTATCCTTGCGGGAGGTCTCCTACGAGCAGTACTTC. Protein product: CASSLSLREVSYEQYF.

The chain is built from TRBV5-5 and TRBJ2-1; D might be TRBD1 (7 bases). V shed 2 bases and J shed 2 bases, with 14 bases lying between them. Per germline, CDR1 SGHKS and CDR2 YYEKEE (reference sequence). The CDR3 extends over 16 amino acids. CDR3: CASSFGGRGAYNEQFF. CDR3 sequence (DNA): TGTGCCAGCAGCTTTGGTGGCAGGGGGGCCTACAATGAGCAGTTCTTC.

A few counts support this clone. The chain combines TRBV1 with TRBJ2-7; the table's D call TRBD2 went unverified against the DNA. TRBV1 represents a pseudogene. The CDR3 contains 19 residues. CDR3 DNA: TGCACCAGCAGCCAAGATAATCCTAGCGGGAGGTCCTTCTCCTACGAGCAGTACTTC. The encoded protein is CTSSQDNPSGRSFSYEQYF.

This chain joins TRBV12-5 and TRBJ2-6; 8 bases match TRBD1. CDR1 and CDR2 (germline): LGHNT, FRNRAP. With 1 base clipped from V and 0 bases from J, the junction kept 5 bases outside the gene matches. This CDR3 has 18 amino acids. The CDR3 nucleotides are TGTGCTAGTGGTTTGGGGACAGGGTGGGGCTCTGGGGCCAACGTCCTGACTTTC. This sequence encodes CASGLGTGWGSGANVLTF.

The rearrangement links TRBV28 to TRBJ2-7; 10 bases are a match to TRBD1. CDR1 is MDHEN, CDR2 SYDVKM, per germline. V shed 7 bases and J 7 bases; nucleotides not matched to a gene: 7. The CDR3 consists of 13 residues. The CDR3: CASIPRTGGEQYF. CDR3 DNA sequence: TGTGCCAGCATACCCCGGACAGGGGGTGAGCAGTACTTC. Supplemented by reference TRBV28 and TRBJ2-7, the full variable domain reads DVKVTQSSRYLVKRTGEKVFLECVQDMDHENMFWYRQDPGLGLRLIYFSYDVKMKEKGDIPEGYSVSREKKERFSLILESASTNQTSMYLCASIPRTGGEQYFGPGTRLTVT.

The rearrangement uses TRBV19 and TRBJ2-7; no firm D call. Per the germline V gene, CDR1 is LNHDA and CDR2 is SQIVND (reference sequence). The ends were cut back, 2 bases at V and 0 bases at J, with 8 bases in the middle. The CDR3 consists of 14 residues. CDR3 sequence reads: CASSISENSYEQYF. The DNA for the CDR3 is TGTGCCAGTAGTATATCGGAGAACTCCTACGAGCAGTACTTC.

The sample holds one count of this clone. V is TRBV6-5 and J is TRBJ2-7; 8 bases are shared with TRBD2. Germline V gene sequence: CDR1 MNHEY, CDR2 SVGAGI. The trim removed 0 bases at V and 3 bases at J, leaving 4 bases unmatched. The CDR3 has 15 amino acids. CDR3 sequence (DNA): TGTGCCAGCAGTTACTCGAAAAGCGGGGGCTACGAGCAGTACTTC. Protein sequence: CASSYSKSGGYEQYF.

The chain recombines TRBV6-5 with TRBJ2-7; 11 bases line up with TRBD2. The CDR3 has 16 amino acids. Germline CDR1 MNHEY, CDR2 SVGAGI. Unmatched junction bases numbered 5, after V lost 4 bases and J lost 0 bases. The CDR3 region is CASSWTSGLSSYEQYF. In nucleotides, the CDR3 is TGTGCCAGCAGTTGGACTAGCGGGCTTAGCTCCTACGAGCAGTACTTC.

The rearrangement links TRBV11-3 to TRBJ1-1; TRBD1 agrees at 8 bases. The CDR3 extends over 16 amino acids. The germline gives CDR1 SGHNT, CDR2 YENEEA. The ends lost 5 bases at V and 3 bases at J; junction bases unmatched: 11. CDR3 DNA sequence: TGTGCCAGCAGCAAGACAGGGGTCGGTGAGCACACTGAAGCTTTCTTT. This sequence encodes CASSKTGVGEHTEAFF.

The rearrangement links TRBV19 to TRBJ2-7; D may be TRBD2 (5 bases). CDR3 length: 14 residues. Germline V gene lookup returns CDR1 LNHDA and CDR2 SQIVND (reference sequence). Trimming stripped 6 bases from V and 4 bases from J, with 16 bases between. For the CDR3, the DNA is TGTGCCAGTAGCGGAAGCACCGCGGGTTACGAGCAGTACTTC. It encodes CASSGSTAGYEQYF.

The V and J genes are TRBV30 and TRBJ2-7, with TRBD2 matching 10 bases. Trimming cost V 2 bases and J 7 bases; bases outside gene matches: 8. The length of the CDR3 is 14 residues. Germline loops: CDR1 GTSNPN, CDR2 SVGIG (reference sequence). CDR3 sequence (DNA): TGTGCCTGGAGTCCACTAACTAGCGGGGTTGAGCAGTACTTC. As protein: CAWSPLTSGVEQYF.

V usage is TRBV10-1 and J usage is TRBJ2-2; 7 bases line up with TRBD1. Germline V lookup: CDR1 WNHNN, CDR2 SYGVQD (reference sequence). CDR3 length: 14 amino acids. J lost 2 bases, V lost 7 bases, and 4 bases had no gene match. CDR3: CASTRDRNTGELFF. For the CDR3, the DNA is TGCGCCAGCACTCGGGACAGAAACACCGGGGAGCTGTTTTTT.

The rearrangement joins TRBV7-9 to TRBJ1-1; TRBD1 is a possible D gene (6 bases). The CDR3 has 15 residues. V gave up 0 bases and J gave up 2 bases, with 10 bases separating them. The V gene's germline CDR1 is SEHNR and CDR2 FQNEAQ (reference sequence). CDR3 in DNA: TGTGCCAGCAGCTTAGCGCAAGGGGGAAACACTGAAGCTTTCTTT. Protein product: CASSLAQGGNTEAFF.

This rearrangement joins TRBV7-2 to TRBJ2-7, with D possibly being TRBD2 (6 bases). Germline V lookup: CDR1 SGHTA, CDR2 FQGNSA. The CDR3 extends over 15 amino acids. The germline V and J ends were trimmed by 0 bases and 0 bases, with 9 bases remaining between them. The CDR3 is CASSLAGSGSYEQYF. The CDR3 DNA reads TGTGCCAGCAGCTTAGCGGGTAGCGGCTCCTACGAGCAGTACTTC.

This chain links TRBV7-2 with TRBJ1-2; 9 bases are a match to TRBD1. CDR3 length equals 15 residues. Trimming removed 2 bases from V and 5 bases from J; junction bases left unmatched: 6. Germline assignment: CDR1 SGHTA and CDR2 FQGNSA. The CDR3 here is CASSLPEQGAYGYTF. CDR3 nucleotide sequence: TGTGCCAGCAGCTTACCTGAACAGGGGGCTTATGGCTACACCTTC.

The rearrangement joins TRBV4-1 to TRBJ1-2, with TRBD1 matching 10 bases. Germline CDR1 reads MGHRA; CDR2 reads YSYEKL. Trimming took 6 bases from V and 2 from J; bases not matched to a gene: 6. The CDR3 covers 15 residues. The CDR3 DNA is TGCGCCAGCAGATTACTGGGACAGGGGAACTATGGCTACACCTTC. It encodes CASRLLGQGNYGYTF.

The V call is TRBV6-5, the J call TRBJ2-5; 8 nucleotides align to TRBD2. This CDR3 is built from 15 residues. J was trimmed by 2 bases and V by 8 bases; bases with no gene match: 10. Germline V gives CDR1 MNHEY, CDR2 SVGAGI. The chain's CDR3 is CASGRSGGGQETQYF. CDR3 bases: TGTGCCAGCGGCCGGAGTGGCGGGGGGCAAGAGACCCAGTACTTC.

The V call is TRBV7-3, the J call TRBJ2-7, with D possibly TRBD1 on 6 matching bases. V was clipped by 9 bases and J by 5 bases, with 17 bases between them. The germline CDR1 and CDR2 sequences are SGHTA and FQGTGA. The CDR3 has 13 residues. The CDR3 DNA follows: TGTGCCAGTCGACAGGCGCCTGGGAACGAGCAGTACTTC. Its protein is CASRQAPGNEQYF.

The V call is TRBV6-1, the J call TRBJ2-3, with D possibly TRBD2 on 5 matching bases. The CDR3 is 15 amino acids. The germline V gene encodes CDR1 MNHNS and CDR2 SASEGT. Trimming pared 7 bases from V and 6 bases from J, leaving 20 bases between. CDR3 sequence: CASTFEGGGSDTQYF. Written as DNA, the CDR3 is TGTGCCAGCACTTTTGAGGGCGGAGGATCGGATACGCAGTATTTT.

The chain links TRBV11-2 to TRBJ1-2, with a weak D call TRBD1 (5 bases). Deletions cut 4 bases from V and 8 bases from J, with 14 bases between. This CDR3 spans 13 amino acids. The V gene's germline CDR1 is SGHAT and CDR2 FQNNGV. CDR3: CASSSSGLYGYTF. In nucleotides, the CDR3 is TGTGCCAGCAGCTCCTCAGGGTTATACGGCTACACCTTC.

The chain links TRBV7-2 to TRBJ2-7, with 12 positions matching TRBD2. Germline V gives CDR1 SGHTA, CDR2 FQGNSA. The CDR3 has 16 amino acids. The V segment lost 1 base and the J segment 3 bases; nucleotides outside the gene matches: 4. CDR3 in amino acids: CASSLVSGLAGYEQYF. CDR3 sequence (DNA): TGTGCCAGCAGCTTAGTGTCGGGACTAGCGGGCTACGAGCAGTACTTC.

The chain recombines TRBV11-3 with TRBJ2-7, with D hard to call. The CDR3 contains 14 residues. The germline gives CDR1 SGHNT, CDR2 YENEEA. The V end was cut by 1 base, the J end by 0 bases, with 7 bases between. CDR3 residues: CASSLAPSSYEQYF. CDR3 coding DNA: TGTGCCAGCAGCTTAGCACCCAGCTCCTACGAGCAGTACTTC.

V is TRBV21-1 and J is TRBJ2-1; the table's D gene call, TRBD1, was not cross checked with the DNA. TRBV21-1 is tagged as a pseudogene. The CDR3 runs 13 residues. DNA of the CDR3: TGTGCCAGCCTGGACAGCTCCTACAATGAGCAGTTCTTC. Protein product: CASLDSSYNEQFF.